This TCR beta chain was identified in a study of blood T cell repertoires in COVID-19. The CDR3 sequence is 14 residues long. The ends were cut back, 0 bases at V and 3 bases at J, with 9 bases in the middle. The germline CDR1 and CDR2 sequences are MNHEY and SVGEGT. Assay used: immunoSEQ multiplex PCR; TCRdb lists only in-frame clones, some missing. The sample contains around 100,000 clones, about 85% of which appear only once. The sample consisted of peripheral blood. This chain joins TRBV6-2 or TRBV6-3 and TRBJ2-7; D is undetermined. The clonotype was recovered from a man in his fifties or sixties with active COVID-19. CDR3 bases: TGTGCCAGCAGTTACTCGGGCAGAGTCTACGAGCAGTACTTC. As protein: CASSYSGRVYEQYF.